This entry concerns a single T cell receptor beta chain. Its antigen is unknown. The CDR3 is cut off 3 residues early in the read; its end comes from the germline J gene. The sample originates from a study of T cells in women clearing cervical HPV infection. The study's findings and limits: TRBV6-7 abundance was lower in cases than controls (roughly 0.11% versus 0.16%).

Average input was roughly 1,200 ng genomic DNA for immunoSEQ TCR beta CDR3 amplification. The table came from immunoSEQ multiplex PCR; TCRdb's copy has only in-frame clones and leaves some out. The sample table sets out 12,000 or so clones. The CDR3 covers 13 residues. Germline values: CDR1 DFQATT, CDR2 SNEGSKA (reference sequence). Deletions cut 5 bases from V and 0 bases from J, with 11 bases between. Sequences were obtained from blood buffy coat. This TCR came from a woman aged 18 to 75 with a cervical HPV16 infection that either progressed to CIN3+ or cleared (not recorded which). The chain carries TRBV20-1 and TRBJ2-7, with D unclear. The CDR3 here is CSAGWRNSYEQYF. Partial CDR3 DNA: TGCAGTGCTGGGTGGCGGAACTCCTACGAG.